This T cell receptor (beta chain) was identified in a study of T-cell reconstitution after alpha-beta-depleted transplantation in children. General study results and limits: Where alpha-beta T cells came from about two months after transplant was reportedly several hundred expanded graft clones.

Unique molecular identifiers tagged the TCRbeta library. TCRdb ran MiXCR on the PCR reads and lists one entry per CDR3 protein. Among around 200,000 distinct CDR3 sequences, under 20% were seen once, and the ten largest hold approximately 40%. Concerning this clonotype itself: The antigen is undetermined.

V gave up 7 bases and J gave up 4 bases; unmatched junction bases: 4. CDR1 and CDR2 (germline): MNHNS, SASEGT. The CDR3 sequence is 14 residues long. Here the sequenced sample was PBMCs, mostly from graft donor cells, taken 360 days after TCRalphabeta/CD19-depleted stem cell transplant. This chain uses TRBV6-1 with TRBJ2-1; 10 positions agree with TRBD1. The sequence was collected from a male patient between 2 and 10 years old who had a stem cell transplant for acute lymphoblastic leukemia, so the T cells may come from the graft donor. CDR3 DNA sequence: TGTGCCAGCATAGGGACAGGGGAATACAATGAGCAGTTCTTC. This codes for CASIGTGEYNEQFF.